The 27 T cell receptor beta chains given below trace back to one sample, sequenced in a study of blood T cell repertoires in COVID-19. Data came from immunoSEQ multiplex PCR; TCRdb stores just in-frame clones and leaves some out. The sample gives 400,000 to 450,000 clones, around 88% of which show up once; roughly 13% is in the top ten. The sample taken for sequencing was peripheral blood. The receptors here all came from a woman in her forties or fifties with COVID-19, enrolled during active disease.

CDR3 DNA sequence: TGTGCCAGCAGTCTACTAGGACCCTACAATGAGCAGTTCTTC. Protein sequence: CASSLLGPYNEQFF. The chain carries TRBV2 and TRBJ2-1; D may be TRBD2 (5 bases). Between the trimmed V and J ends, which lost 5 bases and 2 bases, there was a span of 10 bases. From germline, CDR1 is SNHLY and CDR2 FYNNEI. There are 14 residues in the CDR3.

The V gene is TRBV7-9, the J gene TRBJ2-1; TRBD2 agrees at 8 bases. This CDR3 contains 14 residues. The V gene end was trimmed by 3 bases and the J gene end by 7 bases; junction bases not matched to a gene: 5. Per the germline V gene, CDR1 is SEHNR and CDR2 is FQNEAQ (reference sequence). CDR3 residues: CASSFWAGGNEQFF. In DNA, the CDR3 is TGTGCCAGCAGCTTTTGGGCGGGGGGTAATGAGCAGTTCTTC.

The chain recombines TRBV7-9 with TRBJ1-2; a weak D match, TRBD1 (5 bases). Looked up from germline, CDR1 is SEHNR and CDR2 is FQNEAQ (reference sequence). CDR3 size: 14 residues. Trimming took 2 bases from V and 5 from J, leaving 12 bases between them. The CDR3 loop reads CASSLRQGEYGYTF. The DNA of the CDR3 is TGTGCCAGCAGCTTACGGCAGGGCGAATATGGCTACACCTTC.

This clone was counted a few times. This chain uses TRBV6-5 with TRBJ1-5; D not certain. The CDR3 has 14 amino acids. V lost 6 bases and J 6 bases, leaving 15 bases between the germline ends. Germline V lookup: CDR1 MNHEY, CDR2 SVGAGI. The CDR3 here is CASSRDTRTQPQHF. CDR3 sequence (DNA): TGTGCCAGCAGCCGCGACACGCGAACTCAGCCCCAGCATTTT.

This chain links TRBV7-9 with TRBJ2-7; D is possibly TRBD2 (5 bases). The CDR3 loop spans 18 amino acids. Germline V lookup: CDR1 SEHNR, CDR2 FQNEAQ (reference sequence). Trimming removed 2 bases from V and 0 bases from J, with 20 bases in between. In DNA, the CDR3 is TGTGCCAGCAGCTTACTACCCGCGAAGTGGGAGAGCTCCTACGAGCAGTACTTC. Its protein product is CASSLLPAKWESSYEQYF.

CDR3 region: CASSQVRGELFF. For the CDR3, the DNA is TGCGCCAGCAGCCAAGTCAGGGGGGAGCTGTTTTTT. The chain is built from TRBV4-1 and TRBJ2-2; D unresolved. This CDR3 is 12 amino acids long. V was pared by 1 base and J by 8 bases, with 5 bases between. From germline, CDR1 is MGHRA and CDR2 YSYEKL.

This chain links TRBV2 with TRBJ1-4; 9 nucleotides agree with TRBD1. With V trimmed by 7 bases and J by 8 bases, 5 bases remained unmatched. This CDR3 has 13 amino acids. Germline CDR1 reads SNHLY; CDR2 reads FYNNEI. The CDR3 sequence is CASIGTGREKLFF. Here the CDR3 DNA reads TGTGCCAGCATCGGGACAGGGAGGGAAAAACTGTTTTTT.

The rearrangement links TRBV19 to TRBJ1-5; TRBD1 is a possible D gene (6 bases). Germline values: CDR1 LNHDA, CDR2 SQIVND (reference sequence). V lost 1 base, J lost 4 bases, and 11 bases lay in between. CDR3 length: 15 residues. In DNA, the CDR3 is TGTGCCAGTAGTATAGCGTCAGGGGCTAATCAGCCCCAGCATTTT. It translates to CASSIASGANQPQHF.

V is TRBV19 and J is TRBJ1-6; TRBD1 agrees at 7 bases. The CDR3 length is 13 residues. V gave up 7 bases and J gave up 7 bases; unmatched junction bases: 4. Germline CDR1 is LNHDA and CDR2 is SQIVND (reference sequence). The CDR3 region is CASTTGWNSPLHF. CDR3 nucleotide sequence: TGTGCCAGTACGACAGGGTGGAATTCACCCCTCCACTTT.

The chain uses TRBV30 and TRBJ1-5; possibly TRBD1 for D (6 bases). The CDR3 spans 13 residues. The germline gives CDR1 GTSNPN, CDR2 SVGIG (reference sequence). Trimming left V 3 bases short and J 7 bases short, with 13 bases between. The CDR3 DNA reads as TGTGCCTGGAGCTCAGGGGTCAGACAGCCCCAGCATTTT. Translating it yields CAWSSGVRQPQHF.

The rearrangement links TRBV5-6 to TRBJ1-2, with unresolved D. The V end was cut by 4 bases, the J end by 5 bases, with 18 bases between. Germline CDR1 and CDR2: SGHDT and YYEEEE. The CDR3 is made up of 15 amino acids. The CDR3 region has the DNA TGTGCCAGCAGCGCCCCCGGGAAAAAAAGATATGGCTACACCTTC. It encodes CASSAPGKKRYGYTF.

V is TRBV24-1 and J is TRBJ1-2, with unresolved D. Germline assignment: CDR1 KGHDR and CDR2 SFDVKD. The CDR3 contains 14 residues. V was clipped by 1 base and J by 8 bases, with 13 bases between them. In DNA form, the CDR3 reads TGTGCCACCAGTGATTTTAGAGGCACGGGGGGCTACACCTTC. Protein: CATSDFRGTGGYTF.

A single count supports this clone. J is TRBJ2-7 and V is TRBV6-6; D is unresolved. The CDR3 is made up of 13 amino acids. V lost 5 bases to trimming and J lost 6 bases, with 14 bases between them. The germline CDR1 and CDR2 sequences are MNHNY and SVGAGI (reference sequence). This CDR3 is CASSPSFSGEQYF. The CDR3 DNA reads as TGTGCCAGCAGTCCTTCATTTAGTGGCGAGCAGTACTTC.

The CDR3 bases are TGTGCCACCAGTGATCAGGGGGCGAGAGCCGGGGAGCTGTTTTTT. Amino acids: CATSDQGARAGELFF. This chain links TRBV24-1 with TRBJ2-2, with TRBD1 matching over 8 bases. The trim removed 3 bases at V and 6 bases at J, leaving 5 bases unmatched. The CDR3 has 15 residues. Germline lookup yields CDR1 KGHDR and CDR2 SFDVKD.

The chain joins TRBV6-5 to TRBJ2-7, with 7 bases identical to TRBD2. Germline assignment: CDR1 MNHEY and CDR2 SVGAGI. The CDR3 runs to 13 residues. Trimming cost V 8 bases and J 2 bases; bases outside gene matches: 6. Here the CDR3 DNA reads TGTGCCAGCCTGGGGGAGGGAACCTACGAGCAGTACTTC. Its translation is CASLGEGTYEQYF.

CDR3 nucleotide sequence: TGCAGCGTTGGTATCAGGACAGTCAACACTGAAGCTTTCTTT. Translation gives CSVGIRTVNTEAFF. The rearrangement links TRBV29-1 to TRBJ1-1, with D perhaps TRBD1 (6 bases). Germline CDR1 is SQVTM and CDR2 is ANQGSEA. With 4 bases removed from V and 2 bases from J, the gap between germline ends came to 14 bases. This CDR3 contains 14 residues.

This clone appeared a few times. V usage is TRBV19 and J usage is TRBJ2-2; 8 nucleotides agree with TRBD1. Trimming took 9 bases from V and 6 from J; bases not matched to a gene: 6. The length of the CDR3 is 13 residues. CDR1 is LNHDA, CDR2 SQIVND, per germline (reference sequence). The CDR3 DNA is TGTGCCAGGGCGACAGGGGTACCCGGGGAGCTGTTTTTT. Translation gives CARATGVPGELFF. Together with reference TRBV19 and TRBJ2-2, the CDR3 gives the full variable domain: DGGITQSPKYLFRKEGQNVTLSCEQNLNHDAMYWYRQDPGQGLRLIYYSQIVNDFQKGDIAEGYSVSREKKESFPLTVTSAQKNPTAFYLCARATGVPGELFFGEGSRLTVL.

The chain couples TRBV9 to TRBJ2-1; 10 positions match TRBD2. The CDR3 extends over 16 amino acids. Germline V CDR1 and CDR2: SGDLS, YYNGEE. Unmatched junction bases numbered 8, after V lost 3 bases and J lost 5 bases. CDR3 protein: CASSAQRGGINNEQFF. CDR3 nucleotide sequence: TGTGCCAGCAGCGCCCAGCGGGGGGGCATAAACAATGAGCAGTTCTTC. Full variable domain (rest looked up from reference TRBV9 and TRBJ2-1): DSGVTQTPKHLITATGQRVTLRCSPRSGDLSVYWYQQSLDQGLQFLIQYYNGEERAKGNILERFSAQQFPDLHSELNLSSLELGDSALYFCASSAQRGGINNEQFFGPGTRLTVL.

The chain combines TRBV15 with TRBJ2-7; D call uncertain. The CDR3 loop spans 14 amino acids. Trimming cost V 2 bases and J 0 bases, with 8 bases left between them. Germline CDR1 reads LNHNV; CDR2 reads YYDKDF (reference sequence). This chain's CDR3 is CATSRSSSSYEQYF. The CDR3, as DNA: TGTGCCACCAGCAGATCCTCCAGCTCCTACGAGCAGTACTTC.

The chain is built from TRBV4-1 and TRBJ2-7; D gene uncertain. The CDR3 consists of 14 residues. V lost 2 bases and J 2 bases, leaving 10 bases between the germline ends. Germline V CDR1 and CDR2: MGHRA, YSYEKL. The CDR3 reads CASSQIGSAYEQYF. CDR3 DNA: TGCGCCAGCAGCCAAATCGGGTCAGCCTACGAGCAGTACTTC.

Regarding this clone: Other DNA sequences in this sample translate to the same CDR3. V usage is TRBV5-4 and J usage is TRBJ2-2; 9 nucleotides agree with TRBD1. CDR3 length: 14 residues. V shed 8 bases, J shed 3 bases, and the junction held 5 bases outside the gene matches. Germline lookup yields CDR1 SGHNT and CDR2 YYREEE (reference sequence). CDR3 loop: CASTDRGDTGELFF. The CDR3 region has the DNA TGTGCCAGTACGGACAGGGGTGACACCGGGGAGCTGTTTTTT.

Comment on this clone: This CDR3 is also generated by other DNA sequences in the sample. This chain connects TRBV15 to TRBJ1-1, with no clear D. The CDR3 runs 13 residues. V gave up 3 bases and J gave up 0 bases, with 5 bases separating them. Germline CDR1 reads LNHNV; CDR2 reads YYDKDF (reference sequence). Here the CDR3 DNA reads TGTGCCACCAGCAGGGGCATGAACACTGAAGCTTTCTTT. Residues: CATSRGMNTEAFF. Using reference TRBV15 and TRBJ1-1 for the parts outside the CDR3, the full variable domain is DAMVIQNPRYQVTQFGKPVTLSCSQTLNHNVMYWYQQKSSQAPKLLFHYYDKDFNNEADTPDNFQSRRPNTSFCFLDIRSPGLGDTAMYLCATSRGMNTEAFFGQGTRLTVV.

The chain recombines TRBV11-2 with TRBJ1-1, with D unclear. This CDR3 is 13 amino acids long. The germline V gene encodes CDR1 SGHAT and CDR2 FQNNGV. V lost 1 base to trimming and J lost 7 bases, with 10 bases between them. The CDR3 DNA reads TGTGCCAGCAGCTTAGTGCGGGAGCTTGAAGCTTTCTTT. Translation: CASSLVRELEAFF.

The chain combines TRBV7-9 with TRBJ1-5, with D possibly TRBD1 on 5 matching bases. CDR1 is SEHNR and CDR2 is FQNEAQ in the germline V gene (reference sequence). The CDR3 contains 16 residues. V dropped 6 bases and J dropped 0 bases, with 15 bases sitting between them. CDR3 bases: TGTGCCAGCAGTTCCGACAGCCAACTTAGCAATCAGCCCCAGCATTTT. It is translated as CASSSDSQLSNQPQHF. The full variable domain, with the rest looked up from reference TRBV7-9 and TRBJ1-5, is DTGVSQNPRHKITKRGQNVTFRCDPISEHNRLYWYRQTLGQGPEFLTYFQNEAQLEKSRLLSDRFSAERPKGSFSTLEIQRTEQGDSAMYLCASSSDSQLSNQPQHFGDGTRLSIL.

The V call is TRBV27, the J call TRBJ2-7; D not resolved. This CDR3 contains 13 residues. The V end lost 4 bases, the J end lost 3 bases, and 10 bases lay between the germline ends. Germline V gene lookup returns CDR1 MNHEY and CDR2 SMNVEV (reference sequence). CDR3 nucleotides: TGTGCCAGCAGTTCTAGACCCTTCTACGAGCAGTACTTC. Protein product: CASSSRPFYEQYF.

The chain uses TRBV5-4 and TRBJ2-1; the D gene is possibly TRBD2 (5 bases). Germline CDR1 SGHNT, CDR2 YYREEE (reference sequence). V was clipped by 4 bases and J by 4 bases, with 15 bases between them. The CDR3 has 15 amino acids. CDR3: CASSPQAGLYNEQFF. CDR3 nucleotide sequence: TGTGCCAGCAGCCCCCAGGCGGGCCTATACAATGAGCAGTTCTTC.

The chain links TRBV2 to TRBJ2-7; 7 bases are shared with TRBD2. This CDR3 is 13 amino acids long. After removal of 5 bases from V and 7 bases from J, the junction contained 8 bases not matched to a gene. Per germline, CDR1 SNHLY and CDR2 FYNNEI. In DNA, the CDR3 is TGTGCCAGCAGTCCCCGACTAGCTGGAGAGCAGTACTTC. This encodes CASSPRLAGEQYF.